This T cell receptor beta chain was sequenced during a study of shared clonotypes between healthy human individuals (dated by TCRdb to about 2020). In the study overall: The cohort included three men and two women between 18 and 49 years of age. For each donor, CD4 naive and CD4 memory were each given three plates, CD8 naive was given two plates, and CD8 memory was given one plate. To estimate repertoire size and how much clonotype sharing occurs between individuals, the study deeply sequenced the blood TCR repertoires of five or six healthy adults. To increase sequencing depth and limit assay-specific biases, different laboratories used diverse techniques to prepare libraries and sequence TCR repertoires. Per donor, leukapheresis produced somewhere between about 0.9 and 9.5 billion PBMCs.

Here is what the overall study found, with its caveats: Sampling was restricted to blood, and TCR repertoires in tissue are likely to differ from TCR repertoires in blood. Pairwise subsampling indicated that sequencing depth was expected to affect the degree of clonotype sharing among donors. Because the study included a small number of donors, the genetic and exposure-history diversity represented was limited. Around 5% of naive CD4, 3.5% of naive CD8, roughly 2.5% of memory CD4, and more than 0.35% of memory CD8 clonotypes were shared across several donors. Even with the large sequencing depth, rarefaction of the sorted-subset datasets indicated that sequencing was incomplete. Clonotypes shared by all four sorted-subset donors showed higher generation probabilities than non-shared clonotypes. Naive subsets generally had larger estimated clonotype richness than memory subsets.

Only a few counts were recorded for this clone. The specificity of this receptor is unknown. Nothing much larger sits one base from this clone, and base qualities are not available. The donors were healthy, HIV-negative adults who had no recently reported acute infections or vaccinations. All donors were Caucasian adults living in Nashville, Tennessee, USA. CD4+ T cells were enriched through magnetic negative selection, after which naive cells were positively selected on CD45RA and the remaining negative fraction served as the memory subset. After blood collection by leukapheresis, PBMCs were isolated using Ficoll-Histopaque density gradient centrifugation and then cryopreserved in the vapor phase of liquid nitrogen. Purity and quantity of every magnetically sorted T cell population were checked by analytical flow cytometry. From each sorted fraction, genomic DNA was isolated and quantified by UV absorbance on a Nanodrop 2000c.

Between the V and J ends, shortened by 1 base and 7 bases respectively, the junction contains 14 bases. The germline V gene supplies CDR1 MGHDK and CDR2 SYGVNS. The cysteine opens and the phenylalanine closes a CDR3 of 15 amino acids. Just the 45-base CDR3 DNA is kept, in frame starting at base 1. TCR CDR3 regions were amplified from genomic DNA by multiplex PCR using the deep immunoSEQ assay. Genomic DNA extracted from each cell subset was distributed evenly over all wells of several immunoSEQ 96-well plates, and each plate served as one replicate. Each replicate PCR for sorted subsets received around 0.2 ug genomic DNA, equal to roughly 30,000 T cell genomes. Purified libraries were quantified with a Qubit 3.0 fluorometer, sized on a Bioanalyzer 2100, and re-quantified with the KAPA Library Quantification kit. Every immunoSEQ 96-well plate was sequenced on a dedicated single-read 150-cycle Illumina NextSeq 550 flow cell. The study's processing was this. Because the immunoSEQ output held only junctional sequences and lacked quality scores, the filtering could not match the filtering applied to full-length reads. Sequences were annotated with PyIR, a Python wrapper for IgBLAST v1.9, using IMGT germline references to assign V/J genes and CDR3. Any read was removed if the V/J assignment was weak (E-value above 1e-6), the CDR3 was missing, or the read contained stop codons, out-of-frame junctions, or ambiguous translated residues. V3J clonotypes were defined as sequences sharing the same inferred V gene, J gene, and CDR3 amino acid sequence. To compute the percentage overlap between repertoires, the number of shared unique clonotypes was divided by the size of the smaller repertoire. Richness of each repertoire was evaluated using RTK rarefaction, the Chao1 estimator, and Recon v2.1 estimates of unobserved clonotypes. Generation probabilities were computed with OLGA for all TCRbeta clonotypes obtained by the gDNA method from four donors. In its TCRdb copy, this immuneACCESS table keeps in-frame sequences only and misses some clones. Where compared with another copy, unresolved V genes explain less than half of these, and the others have no known cause. V, J and clone size derive from that table, while D and trimming were established from the DNA sequence. The table for this sample lists about a million clones; over 60% of them were counted only once. Approximately 1.5% of the sample rests with the top ten.

The TCR was taken from a man between 18 and 29 years old in good health. Material: memory CD4+ T cells sorted from blood. The sample's cell subset or site label, decoded: CD45RA-negative fraction. This chain joins TRBV25-1 to TRBJ2-1; tentative D gene TRBD2, with 6 bases matching. The DNA sequence is given as TGTGCCAGCAGTGAATTTGGGAGGTCTCGGAATGAGCAGTTCTTC. Its protein product is CASSEFGRSRNEQFF.